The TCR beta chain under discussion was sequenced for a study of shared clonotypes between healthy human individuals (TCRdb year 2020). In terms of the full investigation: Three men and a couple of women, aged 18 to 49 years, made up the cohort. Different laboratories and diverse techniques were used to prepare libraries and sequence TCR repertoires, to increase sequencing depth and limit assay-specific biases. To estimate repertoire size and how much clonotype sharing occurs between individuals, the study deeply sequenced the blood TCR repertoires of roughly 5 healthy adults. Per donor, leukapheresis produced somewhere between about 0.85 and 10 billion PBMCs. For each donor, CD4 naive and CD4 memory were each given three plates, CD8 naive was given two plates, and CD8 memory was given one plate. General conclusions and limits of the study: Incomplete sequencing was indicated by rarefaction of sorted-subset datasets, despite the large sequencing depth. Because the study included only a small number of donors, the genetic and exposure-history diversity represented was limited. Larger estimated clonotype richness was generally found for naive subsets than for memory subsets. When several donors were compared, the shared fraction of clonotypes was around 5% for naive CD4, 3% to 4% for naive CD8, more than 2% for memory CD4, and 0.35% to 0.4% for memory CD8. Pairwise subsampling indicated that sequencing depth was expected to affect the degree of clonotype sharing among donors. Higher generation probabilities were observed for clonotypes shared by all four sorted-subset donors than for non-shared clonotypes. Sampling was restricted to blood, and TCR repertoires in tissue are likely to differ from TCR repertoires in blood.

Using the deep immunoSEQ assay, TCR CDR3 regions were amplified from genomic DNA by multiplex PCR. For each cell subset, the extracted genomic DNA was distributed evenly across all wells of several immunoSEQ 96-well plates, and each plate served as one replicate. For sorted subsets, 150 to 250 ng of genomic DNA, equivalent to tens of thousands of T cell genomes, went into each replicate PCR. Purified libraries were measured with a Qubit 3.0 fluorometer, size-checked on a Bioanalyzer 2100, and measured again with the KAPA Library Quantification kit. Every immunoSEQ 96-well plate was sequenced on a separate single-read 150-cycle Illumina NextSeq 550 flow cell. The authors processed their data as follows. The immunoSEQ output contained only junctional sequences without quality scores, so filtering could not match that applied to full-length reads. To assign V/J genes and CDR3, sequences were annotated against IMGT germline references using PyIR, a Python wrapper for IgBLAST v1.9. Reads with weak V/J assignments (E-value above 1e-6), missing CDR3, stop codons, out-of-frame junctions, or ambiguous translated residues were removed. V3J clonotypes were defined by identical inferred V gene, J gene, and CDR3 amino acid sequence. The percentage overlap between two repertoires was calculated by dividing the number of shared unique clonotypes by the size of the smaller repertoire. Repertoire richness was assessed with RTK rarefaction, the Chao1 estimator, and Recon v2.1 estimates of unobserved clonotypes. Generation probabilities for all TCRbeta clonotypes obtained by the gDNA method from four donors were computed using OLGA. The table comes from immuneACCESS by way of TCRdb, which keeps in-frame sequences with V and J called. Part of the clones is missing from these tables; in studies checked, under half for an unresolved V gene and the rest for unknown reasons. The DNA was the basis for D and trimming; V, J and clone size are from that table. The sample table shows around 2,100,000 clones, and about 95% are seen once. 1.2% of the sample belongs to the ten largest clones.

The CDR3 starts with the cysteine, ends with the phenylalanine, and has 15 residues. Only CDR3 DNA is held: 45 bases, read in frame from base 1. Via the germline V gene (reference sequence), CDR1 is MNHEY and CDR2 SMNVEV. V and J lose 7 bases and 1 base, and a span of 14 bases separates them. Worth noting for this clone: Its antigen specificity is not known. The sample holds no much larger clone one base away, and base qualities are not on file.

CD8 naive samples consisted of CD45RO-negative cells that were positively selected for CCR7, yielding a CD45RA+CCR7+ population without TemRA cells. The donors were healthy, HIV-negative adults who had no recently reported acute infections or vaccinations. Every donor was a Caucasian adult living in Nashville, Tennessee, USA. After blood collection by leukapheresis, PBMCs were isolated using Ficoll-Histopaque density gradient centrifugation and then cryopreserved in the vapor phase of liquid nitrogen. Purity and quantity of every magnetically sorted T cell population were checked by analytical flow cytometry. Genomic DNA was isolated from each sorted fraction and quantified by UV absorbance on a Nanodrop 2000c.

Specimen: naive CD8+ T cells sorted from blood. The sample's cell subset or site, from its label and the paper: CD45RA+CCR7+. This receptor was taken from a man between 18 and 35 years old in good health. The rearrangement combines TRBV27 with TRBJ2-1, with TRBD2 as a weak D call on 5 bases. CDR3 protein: CASTLLAGSYNEQFF. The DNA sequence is TGTGCCAGCACCCTCCTAGCAGGTTCCTACAATGAGCAGTTCTTC.